The source of this T cell receptor (beta chain) is a study of metastatic and nonmetastatic thyroid tumors. Study-level background: Across peripheral blood and tumor or nodule tissue samples taken from malignant and benign thyroid patients, the repertoires were compared with one another.

General study results and limits: Benign nodules were reported to have significantly lower TCR beta diversity than malignant thyroid tumors, in blood and tumor.

In the authors' workflow: The authors used CDR3 differences across clinicopathological groups to build a distant-metastasis classifier for papillary thyroid cancer. Using MiXCR, TCRdb re-called clones from the PCR reads. The V and J calls were not made by the authors but by TCRdb's processing. The sample gives about 43,000 clones, approximately 24% of which show up once; roughly 15% is in the top ten. Until they underwent thyroid surgery, no patient had received any treatment. This clone was observed a handful of times. Its target is not known. Germline CDR1 and CDR2: LNHDA and SQIVND (reference sequence). Losses at the gene ends were 2 bases for V and 8 bases for J; bases not matched to a gene: 5. The CDR3 is 16 amino acids.

This chain connects TRBV19 to TRBJ2-1; TRBD2 aligns across 14 bases. The receptor's source is a female donor with papillary thyroid cancer or a benign thyroid nodule (not recorded which). Some clones in this sample may be carry-over from other donors' samples. Sequencing was done on a sample of tumor tissue. The CDR3 is CASSITGTSGSDEQFF. The CDR3 nucleotides read TGTGCCAGTAGTATAACTGGGACTAGCGGGAGTGATGAGCAGTTCTTC.